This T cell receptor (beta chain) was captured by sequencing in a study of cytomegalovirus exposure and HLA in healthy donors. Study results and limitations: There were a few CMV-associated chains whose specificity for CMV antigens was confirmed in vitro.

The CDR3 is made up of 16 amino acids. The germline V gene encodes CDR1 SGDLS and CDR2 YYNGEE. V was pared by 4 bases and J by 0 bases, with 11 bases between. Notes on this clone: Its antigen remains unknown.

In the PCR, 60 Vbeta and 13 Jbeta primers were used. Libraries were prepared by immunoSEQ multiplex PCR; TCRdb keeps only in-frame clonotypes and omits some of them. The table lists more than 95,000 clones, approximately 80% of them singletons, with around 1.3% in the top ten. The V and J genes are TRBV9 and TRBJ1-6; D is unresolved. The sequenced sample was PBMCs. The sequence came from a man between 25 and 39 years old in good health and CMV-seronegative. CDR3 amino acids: CASSSTSSSYNSPLHF. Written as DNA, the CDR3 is TGTGCCAGCAGCTCGACTTCGAGCTCCTATAATTCACCCCTCCACTTT.